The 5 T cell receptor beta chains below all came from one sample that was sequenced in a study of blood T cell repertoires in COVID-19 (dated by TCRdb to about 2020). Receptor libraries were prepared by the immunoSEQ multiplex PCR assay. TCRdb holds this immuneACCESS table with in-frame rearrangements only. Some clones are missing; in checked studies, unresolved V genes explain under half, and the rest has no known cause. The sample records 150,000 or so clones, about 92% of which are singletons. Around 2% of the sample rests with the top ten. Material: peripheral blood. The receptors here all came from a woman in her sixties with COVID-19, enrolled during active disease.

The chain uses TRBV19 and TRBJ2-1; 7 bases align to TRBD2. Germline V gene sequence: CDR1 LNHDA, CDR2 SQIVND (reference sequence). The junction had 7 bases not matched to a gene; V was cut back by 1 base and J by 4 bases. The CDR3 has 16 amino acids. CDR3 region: CASSIGGLSLYNEQFF. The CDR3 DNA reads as TGTGCCAGTAGTATAGGGGGACTATCCCTATACAATGAGCAGTTCTTC. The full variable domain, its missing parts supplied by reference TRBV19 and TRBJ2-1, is DGGITQSPKYLFRKEGQNVTLSCEQNLNHDAMYWYRQDPGQGLRLIYYSQIVNDFQKGDIAEGYSVSREKKESFPLTVTSAQKNPTAFYLCASSIGGLSLYNEQFFGPGTRLTVL.

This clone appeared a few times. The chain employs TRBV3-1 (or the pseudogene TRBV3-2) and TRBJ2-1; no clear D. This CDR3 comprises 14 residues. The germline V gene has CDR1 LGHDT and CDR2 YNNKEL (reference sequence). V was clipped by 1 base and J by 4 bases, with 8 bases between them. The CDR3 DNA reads TGTGCCAGCAGCCAAGGGCCCTCATACAATGAGCAGTTCTTC. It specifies CASSQGPSYNEQFF.

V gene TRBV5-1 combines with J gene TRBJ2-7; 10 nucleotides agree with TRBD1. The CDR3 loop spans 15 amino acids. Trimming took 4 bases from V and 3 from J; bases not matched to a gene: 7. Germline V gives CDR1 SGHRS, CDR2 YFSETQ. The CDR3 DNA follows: TGCGCCAGCAGCCCCGGGACAGGGGCAATCTACGAGCAGTACTTC. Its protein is CASSPGTGAIYEQYF.

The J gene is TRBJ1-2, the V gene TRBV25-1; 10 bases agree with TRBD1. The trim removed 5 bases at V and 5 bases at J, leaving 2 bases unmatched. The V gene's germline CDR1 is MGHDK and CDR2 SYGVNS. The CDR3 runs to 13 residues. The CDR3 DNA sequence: TGTGCCAGCAGTCGGGGACAGGGGTATGGCTACACCTTC. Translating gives CASSRGQGYGYTF.

DNA of the CDR3: TGTGCCAGCAGCCTGCCACTCGAGACCCAGTACTTC. It is translated as CASSLPLETQYF. The V call is TRBV5-4, the J call TRBJ2-5; no clear D gene. The CDR3 is 12 amino acids. CDR1 SGHNT and CDR2 YYREEE come from the germline V gene (reference sequence). V was pared by 4 bases and J by 5 bases, with 9 bases between.